This T cell receptor (beta chain) was observed in a study of blood T cells in healthy people across ages. In regard to this clonotype: What it binds is not known.

Findings and caveats of the study: It was not known whether donors were CMV positive (a possible confounder of expanded clonotype changes). TCR beta diversity was tightly associated with the proportion of naive T cells.

CDR3 length: 15 amino acids. Germline V gene sequence: CDR1 DFQATT, CDR2 SNEGSKA (reference sequence). The V and J ends lost 0 bases and 6 bases, in that order; junction bases with no gene match: 7. It was with a sample-barcoded 5' primer and a J-beta primer mix that a second PCR of roughly 6 to 12 cycles was run. From the 5' RACE reads, TCRdb called clonotypes with MiXCR, one entry per CDR3 protein. The repertoire holds about 280,000 distinct CDR3 sequences, with around 29% as singletons. This TCR derives from a woman in her 70s in good health. Sequenced material: blood. This chain links TRBV20-1 with TRBJ2-7; 11 bases line up with TRBD2. The CDR3 is CSARDATSGRGEQYF. The CDR3 region has the DNA TGCAGTGCTAGAGACGCAACTAGCGGGAGAGGCGAGCAGTACTTC.